This T cell receptor beta chain is from a study of cytomegalovirus exposure and HLA in healthy donors. Study-wide results and limits: In a later analysis, across HLA loci, associated TCR counts were highest for DRB1, lowest for HLA-C. What was likely a sequencing artifact was a cluster of highly shared sequence variants. Most TCRs appeared rarely, but some public TCRs recurred in many donors.

CDR3 length: 15 amino acids. V shed 3 bases, J shed 3 bases, and the junction held 8 bases outside the gene matches. The germline V gene has CDR1 SGHRS and CDR2 YFSETQ. Remarks on this clone: The antigen remains undetermined.

The PCR ran on 60 Vbeta and 13 Jbeta primers. Sequenced by immunoSEQ multiplex PCR; TCRdb stores in-frame clones only, minus some. This table holds approximately 180,000 clones, 60% to 80% found once. The sequenced sample consisted of PBMCs. This clonotype was obtained from a man aged 35 to 55 in good health and CMV-seropositive. The chain uses TRBV5-1 and TRBJ1-1; 7 nucleotides line up with TRBD1. This chain's CDR3 is CASSSSGTADTEAFF. CDR3 sequence (DNA): TGCGCCAGCAGCTCATCCGGGACAGCAGACACTGAAGCTTTCTTT.